The 10 T cell receptor beta chains below all came from one sample that was sequenced in a study of T-cell reconstitution after alpha-beta-depleted transplantation in children. During its preparation, the TCRbeta library received unique molecular identifiers. TCRdb re-analysed the PCR reads in MiXCR, keeping a single row per CDR3 protein. The sample lists under 250,000 distinct CDR3 sequences; 6.6% were seen once. The starting material was PBMCs, obtained before TCRalphabeta/CD19-depleted stem cell transplant. Receptor source: a boy between 2 and 10 years old with acute lymphoblastic leukemia, due to receive a stem cell transplant.

This clonotype was found many times. The chain carries TRBV7-9 and TRBJ2-6, with 7 bases that match TRBD1. This CDR3 comprises 13 residues. Germline CDR1 is SEHNR and CDR2 is FQNEAQ (reference sequence). J lost 12 bases, V lost 1 base, and 3 bases had no gene match. The CDR3 here is CASSLEGGGVLTF. CDR3 coding DNA: TGTGCCAGCAGCTTAGAAGGGGGCGGCGTCCTGACTTTC. Drawing the rest from reference TRBV7-9 and TRBJ2-6, the complete variable domain is DTGVSQNPRHKITKRGQNVTFRCDPISEHNRLYWYRQTLGQGPEFLTYFQNEAQLEKSRLLSDRFSAERPKGSFSTLEIQRTEQGDSAMYLCASSLEGGGVLTFGAGSRLTVL.

The chain employs TRBV5-5 and TRBJ1-5; D possibly corresponds to TRBD1 (6 bases). Trimming shortened V by 2 bases and J by 1 base, and 10 bases separated the two germline ends. The CDR3 consists of 15 residues. Germline loops: CDR1 SGHKS, CDR2 YYEKEE (reference sequence). CDR3: CASSFLQGSNQPQHF. The DNA for the CDR3 is TGTGCCAGCAGCTTCCTACAGGGAAGCAATCAGCCCCAGCATTTT.

This rearrangement joins TRBV2 to TRBJ1-5, with D tentatively TRBD1 (5 bases). Trimming stripped 8 bases from V and 7 bases from J, with 15 bases between. In germline, CDR1 is SNHLY, CDR2 FYNNEI. The CDR3 has 13 amino acids. The CDR3 bases are TGTGCCAGCGGGTGGAGGGGACGACAGCCCCAGCATTTT. Translation gives CASGWRGRQPQHF.

The table lists this clonotype with many counts. The J gene is TRBJ1-5, the V gene TRBV18; 7 bases fit TRBD1. V lost 6 bases to trimming and J lost 3 bases; unmatched junction nucleotides: 11. The germline gives CDR1 KGHSH, CDR2 LQKENI. CDR3 length: 16 amino acids. The CDR3 sequence: CASSQGDSPNNQPQHF. CDR3 nucleotide sequence: TGTGCCAGCTCGCAGGGGGACAGCCCCAACAATCAGCCCCAGCATTTT. Full variable domain (missing parts from reference TRBV18 and TRBJ1-5): NAGVMQNPRHLVRRRGQEARLRCSPMKGHSHVYWYRQLPEEGLKFMVYLQKENIIDESGMPKERFSAEFPKEGPSILRIQQVVRGDSAAYFCASSQGDSPNNQPQHFGDGTRLSIL.

The chain is built from TRBV7-9 and TRBJ2-3; D unclear. Trimming cost V 1 base and J 2 bases, with 16 bases left between them. Germline assignment: CDR1 SEHNR and CDR2 FQNEAQ (reference sequence). This CDR3 contains 17 residues. The chain's CDR3 is CASSLVQRHQDTDTQYF. The CDR3 DNA sequence: TGTGCCAGCAGCTTAGTGCAGCGACACCAAGACACAGATACGCAGTATTTT.

There are many counts of this clonotype. The chain links TRBV5-1 to TRBJ2-5, with 9 bases aligning to TRBD2. The germline V gene has CDR1 SGHRS and CDR2 YFSETQ. The CDR3 contains 14 residues. V was pared by 4 bases and J by 2 bases, with 3 bases of the junction left unmatched. DNA of the CDR3: TGCGCCAGCAGCCTAGCGGGGACTCAAGAGACCCAGTACTTC. Translating it yields CASSLAGTQETQYF.

This rearrangement joins TRBV7-8 to TRBJ2-7; 9 bases are shared with TRBD2. The CDR3 runs 15 residues. J lost 3 bases, V lost 5 bases, and 8 bases had no gene match. Per the germline V gene, CDR1 is SGHVS and CDR2 is FQNEAQ. CDR3 loop: CASSQAAGGLYEQYF. CDR3 coding DNA: TGTGCCAGCAGCCAGGCGGCGGGAGGGCTCTACGAGCAGTACTTC. The entire variable domain, with the rest obtained from reference TRBV7-8 and TRBJ2-7, is as follows: GAGVSQSPRYKVAKRGQDVALRCDPISGHVSLFWYQQALGQGPEFLTYFQNEAQLDKSGLPSDRFFAERPEGSVSTLKIQRTQQEDSAVYLCASSQAAGGLYEQYFGPGTRLTVT.

This clonotype was counted only a few times. CDR3 sequence reads: CASRPDRGSTDTQYF. The CDR3 DNA reads as TGTGCCAGCAGACCGGACAGGGGAAGCACAGATACGCAGTATTTT. The chain is built from TRBV28 and TRBJ2-3, with 9 bases matching TRBD1. The CDR3 loop spans 15 amino acids. CDR1 MDHEN and CDR2 SYDVKM come from the germline V gene. V lost 6 bases, J lost 0 bases, and 4 bases stayed unmatched.

This clonotype occurred many times. This rearrangement joins TRBV27 to TRBJ1-2; 7 bases match TRBD1. The CDR3 contains 16 residues. J lost 10 bases, V lost 6 bases, and 20 bases had no gene match. CDR1 is MNHEY, CDR2 SMNVEV, per germline (reference sequence). For the CDR3, the DNA is TGTGCCAGCAGGTGGTACCCCCCGGGACAGAGGGTACTCTACACCTTC. This sequence encodes CASRWYPPGQRVLYTF.

Many counts were recorded for this clonotype. The J gene is TRBJ2-6, the V gene TRBV28; 7 nucleotides line up with TRBD1. The CDR3 contains 15 residues. Germline V lookup: CDR1 MDHEN, CDR2 SYDVKM. After removal of 3 bases from V and 2 bases from J, the junction contained 1 base not matched to a gene. The chain's CDR3 is CASSLTGTGANVLTF. CDR3 bases: TGTGCCAGCAGTTTGACAGGGACTGGGGCCAACGTCCTGACTTTC.